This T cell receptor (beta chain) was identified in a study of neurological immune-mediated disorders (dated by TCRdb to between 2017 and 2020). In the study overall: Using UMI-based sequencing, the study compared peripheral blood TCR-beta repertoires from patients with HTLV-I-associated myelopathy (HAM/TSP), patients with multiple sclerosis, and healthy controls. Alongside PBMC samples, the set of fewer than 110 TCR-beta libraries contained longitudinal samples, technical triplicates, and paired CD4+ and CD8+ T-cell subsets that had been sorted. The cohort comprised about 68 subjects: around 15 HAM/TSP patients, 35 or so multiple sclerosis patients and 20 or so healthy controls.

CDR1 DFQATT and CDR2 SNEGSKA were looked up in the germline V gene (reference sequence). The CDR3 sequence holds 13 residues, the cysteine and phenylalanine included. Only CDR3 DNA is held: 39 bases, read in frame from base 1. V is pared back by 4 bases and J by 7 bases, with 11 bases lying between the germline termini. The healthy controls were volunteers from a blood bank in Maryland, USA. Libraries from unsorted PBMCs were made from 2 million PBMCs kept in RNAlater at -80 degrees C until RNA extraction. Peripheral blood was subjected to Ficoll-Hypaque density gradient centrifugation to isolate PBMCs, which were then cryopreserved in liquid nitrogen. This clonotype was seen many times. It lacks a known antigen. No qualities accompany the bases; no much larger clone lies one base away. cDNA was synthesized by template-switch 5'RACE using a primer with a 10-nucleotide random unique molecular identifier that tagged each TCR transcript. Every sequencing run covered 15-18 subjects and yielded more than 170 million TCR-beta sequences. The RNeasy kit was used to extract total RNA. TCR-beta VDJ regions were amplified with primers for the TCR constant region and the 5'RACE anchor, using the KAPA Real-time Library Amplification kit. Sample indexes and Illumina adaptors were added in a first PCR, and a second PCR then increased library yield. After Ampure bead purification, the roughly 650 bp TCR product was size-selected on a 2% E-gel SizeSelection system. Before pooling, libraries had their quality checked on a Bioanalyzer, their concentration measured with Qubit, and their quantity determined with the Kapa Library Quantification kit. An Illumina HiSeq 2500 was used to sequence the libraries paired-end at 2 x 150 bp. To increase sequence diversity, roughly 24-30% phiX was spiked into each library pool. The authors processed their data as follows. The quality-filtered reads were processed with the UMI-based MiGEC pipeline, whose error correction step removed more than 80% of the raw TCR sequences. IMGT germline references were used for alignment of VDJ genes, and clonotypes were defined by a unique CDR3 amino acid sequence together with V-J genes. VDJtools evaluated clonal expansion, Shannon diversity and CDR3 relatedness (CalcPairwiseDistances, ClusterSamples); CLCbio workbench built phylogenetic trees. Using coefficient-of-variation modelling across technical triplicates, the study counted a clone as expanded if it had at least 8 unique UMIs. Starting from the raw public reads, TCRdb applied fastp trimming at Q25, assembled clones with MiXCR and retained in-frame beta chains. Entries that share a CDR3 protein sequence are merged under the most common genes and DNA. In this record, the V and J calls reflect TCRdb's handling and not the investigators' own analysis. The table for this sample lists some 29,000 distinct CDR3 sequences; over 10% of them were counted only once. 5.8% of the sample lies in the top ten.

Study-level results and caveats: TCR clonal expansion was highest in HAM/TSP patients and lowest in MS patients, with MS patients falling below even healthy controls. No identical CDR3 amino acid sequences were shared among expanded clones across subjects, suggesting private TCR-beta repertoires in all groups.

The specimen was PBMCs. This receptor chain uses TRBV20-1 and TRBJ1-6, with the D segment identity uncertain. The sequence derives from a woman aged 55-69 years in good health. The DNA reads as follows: TGCAGTGCTATGGACTCCTCGAATTCACCCCTCCACTTT. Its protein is CSAMDSSNSPLHF.